The 23 T cell receptor beta chains below come from one sample, sequenced in a study of T cells expressing NK-cell markers. TCRdb re-called the 5' RACE reads and gives one entry per CDR3 protein, without DNA. This sample's table reports about 540,000 distinct CDR3 sequences. Sequenced input: blood T cells: a sorted CD56 or NKG2C T cell subset, CD4+ or CD8+ T cells, or bulk PBMC T cells (not recorded which). These receptors all stem from a man between 18 and 29 years old in good health.

V gene TRBV4-3 combines with J gene TRBJ2-2; the D gene TCRdb calls, TRBD2, cannot be checked with no DNA. This CDR3 region has 17 residues. CDR1 is LGHNA, CDR2 YSLEER, per germline. This CDR3 reads CASSLRLAGGSTGELFF.

The rearrangement joins TRBV15 to TRBJ1-6; TCRdb's assignment of TRBD1 cannot be checked, as there is no DNA. This CDR3 has 15 amino acids. From germline, CDR1 is LNHNV and CDR2 YYDKDF (reference sequence). This CDR3 reads CATSRDRQNNSPLHF. Filled out from reference TRBV15 and TRBJ1-6, the complete variable domain reads DAMVIQNPRYQVTQFGKPVTLSCSQTLNHNVMYWYQQKSSQAPKLLFHYYDKDFNNEADTPDNFQSRRPNTSFCFLDIRSPGLGDTAMYLCATSRDRQNNSPLHFGNGTRLTVT.

The chain is built from TRBV7-9 and TRBJ2-7; TCRdb calls TRBD1, which cannot be checked without DNA. This CDR3 is built from 12 residues. The germline gives CDR1 SEHNR, CDR2 FQNEAQ (reference sequence). CDR3 amino acids: CASRTGTYEQYF.

This rearrangement joins TRBV27 to TRBJ2-7; there is no DNA to check the TCRdb D call of TRBD2. Per germline, CDR1 MNHEY and CDR2 SMNVEV (reference sequence). CDR3 length: 14 amino acids. CDR3 sequence: CASAPLRELNEQYF.

The chain combines TRBV20-1 with TRBJ2-3; the TRBD1 assignment by TCRdb is unverifiable without DNA. CDR3 size: 17 residues. Germline values: CDR1 DFQATT, CDR2 SNEGSKA (reference sequence). This CDR3 reads CSARSTSGQGWTDTQYF.

V and J are TRBV6-2 or TRBV6-3 and TRBJ2-7. The CDR3 extends over 14 amino acids. Looked up from germline, CDR1 is MNHEY and CDR2 is SVGEGT. CDR3 sequence: CASSRILTGSEQYF.

This chain links TRBV13 with TRBJ2-7. The CDR3 covers 13 residues. The germline V gene has CDR1 PRHDT and CDR2 FYEKMQ (reference sequence). CDR3 sequence: CATSPGSSYEQYF.

The chain has TRBV20-1 and TRBJ2-1. The germline CDR1 and CDR2 sequences are DFQATT and SNEGSKA (reference sequence). This CDR3 region has 17 residues. The CDR3 sequence is CSARVVLAGVPYNEQFF.

The rearrangement joins TRBV6-5 to TRBJ2-2. Germline loops: CDR1 MNHEY, CDR2 SVGAGI. This CDR3 comprises 14 residues. The CDR3: CASSYSTVAGELFF.

The chain combines TRBV6-2 or TRBV6-3 with TRBJ2-7; TCRdb proposes TRBD2, but this gene call is untestable without DNA. CDR1 is MNHEY and CDR2 is SVGEGT in the germline V gene. This CDR3 has 14 amino acids. CDR3 residues: CASSYSTGPGEQYF.

The gene calls are TRBV3-1 and TRBJ2-3; the D gene TCRdb calls, TRBD2, cannot be checked with no DNA. Germline CDR1 and CDR2: LGHDT and YNNKEL (reference sequence). This CDR3 has 14 amino acids. CDR3 amino acids: CASSQSGRLDTQYF.

The genes are TRBV27 and TRBJ1-2. Germline assignment: CDR1 MNHEY and CDR2 SMNVEV (reference sequence). CDR3 length: 16 amino acids. CDR3: CASSTDGLSSNYGYTF.

This sequence joins TRBV4-1 and TRBJ1-4. Germline values: CDR1 MGHRA, CDR2 YSYEKL. The CDR3 contains 12 residues. The CDR3 is CASSQIQEKLFF.

The chain uses TRBV11-3 and TRBJ2-3; TCRdb's D call, TRBD2, is unchecked because there is no DNA. This CDR3 contains 20 residues. CDR1 is SGHNT, CDR2 YENEEA, per germline. The CDR3 sequence: CASSLGLGVGTSGHTDTQYF.

CDR3 protein: CSVNLGNTEAFF. This chain joins TRBV29-1 and TRBJ1-1. CDR1 SQVTM and CDR2 ANQGSEA come from the germline V gene. The CDR3 runs to 12 residues.

The chain is built from TRBV7-6 and TRBJ2-1; the D gene TCRdb calls, TRBD2, cannot be checked with no DNA. Looked up from germline, CDR1 is SGHVS and CDR2 is FNYEAQ. The CDR3 has 20 amino acids. The CDR3 loop is CASSLSGRARMANSYNEQFF.

The genes are TRBV7-9 and TRBJ2-2; the TCRdb call, TRBD1, lacks DNA for checking. The CDR3 runs 16 residues. The germline gives CDR1 SEHNR, CDR2 FQNEAQ (reference sequence). Here the CDR3 reads CASRPTTGGYTGELFF. Complete variable domain (other parts from reference TRBV7-9 and TRBJ2-2): DTGVSQNPRHKITKRGQNVTFRCDPISEHNRLYWYRQTLGQGPEFLTYFQNEAQLEKSRLLSDRFSAERPKGSFSTLEIQRTEQGDSAMYLCASRPTTGGYTGELFFGEGSRLTVL.

This chain links TRBV27 with TRBJ2-3. Germline loops: CDR1 MNHEY, CDR2 SMNVEV (reference sequence). The CDR3 has 15 amino acids. The chain's CDR3 is CASSSEWGSTDTQYF.

V is TRBV7-9 and J is TRBJ2-7. This CDR3 contains 15 residues. Looked up from germline, CDR1 is SEHNR and CDR2 is FQNEAQ (reference sequence). The CDR3 is CASSSLNRGSYEQYF.

The rearrangement uses TRBV28 and TRBJ1-2; as DNA is missing, the TRBD1 call by TCRdb cannot be tested. This CDR3 contains 15 residues. Germline CDR1 reads MDHEN; CDR2 reads SYDVKM. The CDR3 sequence: CASSSFSRGLGGYTF.

The gene calls are TRBV24-1 and TRBJ2-1; no DNA is available, so the TRBD2 call from TCRdb remains unchecked. This CDR3 contains 16 residues. CDR1 is KGHDR, CDR2 SFDVKD, per germline. CDR3 in amino acids: CATSDLRAEGSTEQFF.

This chain links TRBV2 with TRBJ2-1; the TCRdb D gene call, TRBD2, has no DNA to confirm it. In germline, CDR1 is SNHLY, CDR2 FYNNEI. This CDR3 is built from 15 residues. The CDR3 reads CASSVPGLGYNEQFF.

The chain joins TRBV13 to TRBJ2-1. Germline-derived CDR1 and CDR2 are PRHDT and FYEKMQ (reference sequence). This CDR3 has 16 amino acids. The CDR3 protein is CASSLGWGGSYNEQFF.